This is a list of T cell receptor beta chains from one sample in a study of control samples from healthy donors and cancer patients. Some clones are missing from TCRdb's copy, which holds only in-frame ones; the method was immunoSEQ multiplex PCR. The sample includes approximately 100,000 clones, approximately 84% of them seen just once. The sequenced sample consisted of PBMCs. Every receptor here comes from a man aged 70-80 years with lung cancer. Both conserved end residues are part of each CDR3. A D gene is named only where the DNA matches it firmly. A clone size is listed for some rows: how often the clone was seen (once, few, many), or a class if it is expanded.

CDR3 DNA	CDR3 protein	D gene	clone size	V gene	J gene
TGTGCCAGCAGTACACACAGGACGCCGAACACCGGGGAGCTGTTTTTT	CASSTHRTPNTGELFF	NA	NA	TRBV27	TRBJ2-2
TGTGCCAGCTCACCCGACAGTGTCAGGACCCAGTACTTC	CASSPDSVRTQYF	NA	few	TRBV18	TRBJ2-5
TGTGCCAGCATCCCCCGGTCCAGGGTCAATCAGCCCCAGCATTTT	CASIPRSRVNQPQHF	NA	NA	TRBV11-2	TRBJ1-5
TGTGCCAGCAGCCTGGGGACTAATGAAAAACTGTTTTTT	CASSLGTNEKLFF	NA	NA	TRBV7-6	TRBJ1-4
TGTGCCAGCAGCCCGGAGGGGCGGAATAACTATGGCTACACCTTC	CASSPEGRNNYGYTF	NA	NA	TRBV9	TRBJ1-2
TGTGCCAGCAGCGTAAAGCCAGGGAGGAGCTCTGGGGCCAACGTCCTGACTTTC	CASSVKPGRSSGANVLTF	NA	NA	TRBV9	TRBJ2-6
TGTGCCAGCAGCCAGGAAGCGGGGGGCCTTAGCACAGATACGCAGTATTTT	CASSQEAGGLSTDTQYF	TRBD2	once	TRBV3-1/TRBV3-2	TRBJ2-3
TGCAGCGTTGACCAGGGACCCAATCAGCCCCAGCATTTT	CSVDQGPNQPQHF	NA	NA	TRBV29-1	TRBJ1-5
TGTGCCAGCAGTATCTACCCGGGGATCTACGAGCAGTACTTC	CASSIYPGIYEQYF	NA	few	TRBV6-5	TRBJ2-7
TGCAGCGTTGAAGATGGGAGAGGTTCACCCCTCCACTTT	CSVEDGRGSPLHF	NA	NA	TRBV29-1	TRBJ1-6
TGTGCCAGCAGACCAGGAAGAGTCCTTTGGACTCTGGAAAACACCATATATTTT	CASRPGRVLWTLENTIYF	NA	NA	TRBV5-6	TRBJ1-3